The present T cell receptor (beta chain) was sequenced within a study of OX40 agonist ivuxolimab in advanced cancers. Study in general: As their treatment, patients were administered ivuxolimab, an agonistic anti-OX40 (CD134) antibody. Hepatocellular carcinoma, melanoma, renal cell or head and neck cancer was diagnosed in the dose-escalation patients.

Method: immunoSEQ multiplex PCR; TCRdb's copy keeps in-frame clones and lacks some. The sample includes approximately 80,000 clones, around 91% of them seen just once. Patients with autoimmune history or systemic immunosuppression were excluded. Here the sequenced sample was CD4+ or CD8+ T cells sorted from blood, taken in a trial of the OX40 agonist ivuxolimab. This receptor was identified in an adult with an advanced solid tumor such as melanoma, head and neck, liver or kidney cancer.

CDR3 loop: CASSPGGRENTEAFF. The CDR3 DNA reads as TGTGCCAGCAGTCCCGGGGGCAGGGAAAACACTGAAGCTTTCTTT. The rearrangement joins TRBV11-3 to TRBJ1-1, with D possibly being TRBD1 (6 bases). Germline V gene lookup returns CDR1 SGHNT and CDR2 YENEEA. The CDR3 consists of 15 residues. Between the trimmed V and J ends, which lost 6 bases and 2 bases, there was a span of 16 bases. Drawing the rest from reference TRBV11-3 and TRBJ1-1, the complete variable domain is EAGVVQSPRYKIIEKKQPVAFWCNPISGHNTLYWYLQNLGQGPELLIRYENEEAVDDSQLPKDRFSAERLKGVDSTLKIQPAELGDSAVYLCASSPGGRENTEAFFGQGTRLTVV.